This section outlines one T cell receptor beta chain sequence together with its context. This entry belongs to a study of blood T cell repertoires in COVID-19. Study-level background: Acute and convalescent COVID-19 samples came from the United States, Italy and Spain. T cells, B-cell-depleted T cells, or PBMCs provided the cDNA or gDNA that served as material.

This CDR3 region has 17 residues. The ends lost 1 base at V and 4 bases at J; junction bases unmatched: 9. Germline V lookup: CDR1 SGHTA, CDR2 FQGTGA. How the authors handled the data: Nucleated cell counts were estimated from reference gene primer amplification. Some clones are missing from TCRdb's copy, which holds only in-frame ones; the method was immunoSEQ multiplex PCR. V and J calls and clone size come straight from that table; D and trimming were deduced from the DNA. This table has about 180,000 clones, 80% to 90% appearing once. The rearrangement links TRBV7-3 to TRBJ1-1; TRBD1 matches 10 bases. The sample consisted of peripheral blood. The receptor was derived from a human donor with active or convalescent COVID-19. The donor label of this sample is uncertain. CDR3 nucleotide sequence: TGTGCCAGCAGCTTAAAACCCCAGACAGGGGGCGGCACTGAAGCTTTCTTT. This sequence encodes CASSLKPQTGGGTEAFF.